Listed here are 18 T cell receptor beta chains from one sample, sequenced in a study of blood T cell repertoires in COVID-19. Data came from immunoSEQ multiplex PCR; TCRdb stores just in-frame clones and leaves some out. The data hold some 180,000 clones, with 70% to 90% observed a single time. The specimen sequenced was peripheral blood. These receptors were collected from a man aged 65 to 85 with active or convalescent COVID-19.

In this sample, this clone turned up once. V and J are TRBV29-1 and TRBJ2-1, with 11 bases identical to TRBD2. Germline CDR1 is SQVTM and CDR2 is ANQGSEA. The CDR3 covers 14 residues. V shed 7 bases, J shed 6 bases, and the junction held 8 bases outside the gene matches. The chain's CDR3 is CSEGTSGKLNEQFF. CDR3 nucleotide sequence: TGCAGCGAGGGGACTAGCGGTAAGCTCAATGAGCAGTTCTTC.

This chain connects TRBV3-1 (or the pseudogene TRBV3-2) to TRBJ1-1; D remains ambiguous. The CDR3 contains 14 residues. The V end lost 2 bases, the J end lost 1 base, and 8 bases lay between the germline ends. Germline CDR1 is LGHDT and CDR2 is YNNKEL (reference sequence). The DNA of the CDR3 is TGTGCCAGCAGCCAATTCCGAGAGAACACTGAAGCTTTCTTT. This gives the protein CASSQFRENTEAFF.

The V call is TRBV4-1, the J call TRBJ2-5, with 7 bases fitting TRBD2. The CDR3 is 16 amino acids. Germline assignment: CDR1 MGHRA and CDR2 YSYEKL. V dropped 0 bases and J dropped 2; count of bases not matched to a gene: 6. The CDR3 region has the DNA TGCGCCAGCAGCCAAGAAGGGCGGGGGACTCAAGAGACCCAGTACTTC. It yields the protein CASSQEGRGTQETQYF.

This clone has more than one count but fewer than ten. The chain couples TRBV6-2 or TRBV6-3 to TRBJ1-1; 12 bases map to TRBD1. CDR1 is MNHEY, CDR2 SVGEGT, per germline. With 5 bases clipped from V and 4 bases from J, the junction kept 5 bases outside the gene matches. The CDR3 totals 15 residues. Here the CDR3 DNA reads TGTGCCAGCAGTCGGGGGACAGGGGGCTTCACTGAAGCTTTCTTT. It codes for CASSRGTGGFTEAFF.

The chain joins TRBV18 to TRBJ1-2; D perhaps matches TRBD1 (6 bases). The CDR3 runs 15 residues. CDR1 KGHSH and CDR2 LQKENI come from the germline V gene. The V gene lost 5 bases and the J gene lost 0 bases, with 13 bases spanning the gap. CDR3 nucleotide sequence: TGTGCCAGCTCAGCCGGGACAATGACTAACTATGGCTACACCTTC. Translated, it gives CASSAGTMTNYGYTF.

The CDR3 loop is CASSPLLVAGNTEAFF. CDR3 DNA sequence: TGTGCCAGCAGTCCCTTATTGGTGGCAGGAAACACTGAAGCTTTCTTT. The chain carries TRBV6-6 and TRBJ1-1, with D hard to call. CDR1 is MNHNY, CDR2 SVGAGI, per germline (reference sequence). Trimming pared 5 bases from V and 2 bases from J, leaving 18 bases between. The CDR3 runs 16 residues.

The rearrangement uses TRBV18 and TRBJ2-3; possibly TRBD2 for D (6 bases). Germline V lookup: CDR1 KGHSH, CDR2 LQKENI. CDR3 length equals 17 residues. Trimming pared 3 bases from V and 7 bases from J, leaving 23 bases between. The DNA for the CDR3 is TGTGCCAGCTCACCGCGATCCGCGGGACTGGTAGGGCATACGCAGTATTTT. Amino acids: CASSPRSAGLVGHTQYF.

V gene TRBV4-3 combines with J gene TRBJ1-4; no clear D. V shed 0 bases and J shed 8 bases, with 13 bases lying between them. Germline CDR1 LGHNA, CDR2 YSLEER. CDR3 length: 15 amino acids. The CDR3 is CASSQDRPPVEKLFF. The CDR3 nucleotides are TGCGCCAGCAGCCAAGATCGCCCCCCAGTGGAAAAACTGTTTTTT.

This clone appeared a few times. This chain uses TRBV19 with TRBJ2-5, with D perhaps TRBD1 (6 bases). Germline V gene lookup returns CDR1 LNHDA and CDR2 SQIVND (reference sequence). V dropped 6 bases and J dropped 5 bases, with 16 bases sitting between them. The CDR3 sequence is 14 residues long. CDR3 loop: CASSPGQPWETQYF. Written as DNA, the CDR3 is TGTGCCAGTAGCCCCGGACAGCCCTGGGAGACCCAGTACTTC. The whole variable domain, remainder taken from reference TRBV19 and TRBJ2-5, is DGGITQSPKYLFRKEGQNVTLSCEQNLNHDAMYWYRQDPGQGLRLIYYSQIVNDFQKGDIAEGYSVSREKKESFPLTVTSAQKNPTAFYLCASSPGQPWETQYFGPGTRLLVL.

The rearrangement links TRBV7-2 to TRBJ2-1; possible D gene TRBD2, 5 bases. The CDR3 runs to 17 residues. Germline-derived CDR1 and CDR2 are SGHTA and FQGNSA. Trimming removed 1 base from V and 0 bases from J, with 13 bases in between. The CDR3: CASSLVRTGSSYNEQFF. CDR3 nucleotide sequence: TGTGCCAGCAGCTTAGTAAGGACGGGGAGCTCCTACAATGAGCAGTTCTTC.

The V and J genes are TRBV7-6 and TRBJ1-5; D gene ambiguous. The CDR3 loop spans 14 amino acids. In germline, CDR1 is SGHVS, CDR2 FNYEAQ. Trimming removed 6 bases at V and 2 bases at J, with 11 bases between. CDR3 DNA: TGTGCCAGCAGTCTCCAGGATGGCAATCAGCCCCAGCATTTT. Amino acids: CASSLQDGNQPQHF.

The chain recombines TRBV4-3 with TRBJ2-7, with D possibly matching TRBD1 (6 bases). Trimming cost V 1 base and J 3 bases, with 10 bases left between them. CDR1 and CDR2 (germline): LGHNA, YSLEER. There are 14 residues in the CDR3. The CDR3 region has the DNA TGCGCCAGCAGCCAAGCTCAGGGACACTACGAGCAGTACTTC. This codes for CASSQAQGHYEQYF.

CDR3 DNA sequence: TGTGCCAGCAGTTCAGGGGAAAAACTGTTTTTT. Its translation is CASSSGEKLFF. The V gene is TRBV28, the J gene TRBJ1-4, with D possibly matching TRBD1 (5 bases). The ends were cut back, 4 bases at V and 8 bases at J, with 5 bases in the middle. Germline V gives CDR1 MDHEN, CDR2 SYDVKM. This CDR3 has 11 residues.

V and J are TRBV7-3 and TRBJ2-3, with 7 positions matching TRBD2. Trimming cost V 1 base and J 2 bases; bases outside gene matches: 3. The CDR3 is 15 residues long. Germline CDR1 reads SGHTA; CDR2 reads FQGTGA. CDR3: CASSLMGGPTDTQYF. DNA for the CDR3: TGTGCCAGCAGCTTAATGGGAGGGCCCACAGATACGCAGTATTTT.

This rearrangement joins TRBV7-2 to TRBJ1-2; D remains unclear. Germline V gives CDR1 SGHTA, CDR2 FQGNSA. Deletions cut 5 bases from V and 5 bases from J, with 21 bases between. There are 16 residues in the CDR3. This CDR3 is CASSQTMALGGYGYTF. CDR3 DNA: TGTGCCAGCAGCCAAACCATGGCCTTAGGCGGGTATGGCTACACCTTC.

The rearrangement uses TRBV7-9 and TRBJ1-2; D perhaps matches TRBD1 (6 bases). Germline CDR1 reads SEHNR; CDR2 reads FQNEAQ (reference sequence). The CDR3 contains 18 residues. V gave up 0 bases and J gave up 0 bases, with 17 bases separating them. The CDR3 DNA reads TGTGCCAGCAGCTTAGCGGCTCCGAACAGGGCCCCTAACTATGGCTACACCTTC. Its protein product is CASSLAAPNRAPNYGYTF.

The V and J genes are TRBV9 and TRBJ2-1, with 7 bases aligning to TRBD2. The CDR3 runs to 15 residues. V dropped 0 bases and J dropped 7; count of bases not matched to a gene: 7. CDR1 and CDR2 from the germline V gene are SGDLS and YYNGEE. This CDR3 reads CASSVATGRENEQFF. Written as DNA, the CDR3 is TGTGCCAGCAGCGTAGCTACGGGGCGGGAGAATGAGCAGTTCTTC. Full variable domain (rest looked up from reference TRBV9 and TRBJ2-1): DSGVTQTPKHLITATGQRVTLRCSPRSGDLSVYWYQQSLDQGLQFLIQYYNGEERAKGNILERFSAQQFPDLHSELNLSSLELGDSALYFCASSVATGRENEQFFGPGTRLTVL.

The chain employs TRBV3-1 (or the pseudogene TRBV3-2) and TRBJ2-5; 14 nucleotides match TRBD2. With V trimmed by 1 base and J by 2 bases, 3 bases remained unmatched. This CDR3 region has 17 residues. CDR1 LGHDT and CDR2 YNNKEL come from the germline V gene (reference sequence). Here the CDR3 DNA reads TGTGCCAGCAGCCAAGGCGGACTAGCGGGAGGTCAAGAGACCCAGTACTTC. Its translation: CASSQGGLAGGQETQYF.